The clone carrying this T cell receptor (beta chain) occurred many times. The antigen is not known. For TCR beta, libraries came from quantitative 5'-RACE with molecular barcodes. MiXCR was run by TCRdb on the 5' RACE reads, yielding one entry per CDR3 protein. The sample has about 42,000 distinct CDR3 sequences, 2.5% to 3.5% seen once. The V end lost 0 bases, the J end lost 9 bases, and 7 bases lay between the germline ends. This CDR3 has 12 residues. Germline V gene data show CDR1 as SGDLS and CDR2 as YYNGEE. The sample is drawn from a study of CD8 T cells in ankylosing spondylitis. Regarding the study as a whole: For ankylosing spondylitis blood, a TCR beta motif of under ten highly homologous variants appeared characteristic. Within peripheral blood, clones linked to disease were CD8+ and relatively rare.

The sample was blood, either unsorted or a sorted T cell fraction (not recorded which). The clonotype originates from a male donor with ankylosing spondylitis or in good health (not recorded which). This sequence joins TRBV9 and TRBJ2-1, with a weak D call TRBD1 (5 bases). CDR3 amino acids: CASSVAGPEQFF. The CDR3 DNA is TGTGCCAGCAGCGTAGCAGGGCCTGAGCAGTTCTTC.